The present entry profiles one T cell receptor beta chain with its context. The entry originates in a study of OX40 agonist ivuxolimab in advanced cancers. The assay was immunoSEQ multiplex PCR, and TCRdb's table has in-frame clones only and misses some. This repertoire shows 45,000 to 60,000 clones, roughly nine tenths found once; its top ten account for over 10%. Trimming cost V 5 bases and J 7 bases; bases outside gene matches: 8. Germline assignment: CDR1 MNHEY and CDR2 SMNVEV (reference sequence). The length of the CDR3 is 14 residues. The sequence came from an adult with an advanced solid tumor such as melanoma, head and neck, liver or kidney cancer. The source material was CD4+ or CD8+ T cells sorted from blood, sampled in a trial of the OX40 agonist ivuxolimab. The chain is built from TRBV27 and TRBJ2-5, with TRBD1 identical over 9 bases. This CDR3 is CASSPGQGTGTQYF. DNA of the CDR3: TGTGCCAGCAGTCCAGGACAGGGGACCGGGACCCAGTACTTC.